This TCR beta chain was sequenced during a study of CD8 T cells in ankylosing spondylitis. Study-level results: What seemed typical of ankylosing spondylitis blood was a TCR beta motif built from about 8 highly homologous variants. Within matched ankylosing spondylitis synovial fluid, disease-linked clones were reportedly significantly enriched. Earlier authors reported some of these motif variants in reactive arthritis synovial fluid and blood.

By quantitative 5'-RACE with molecular barcodes, the TCR beta libraries were made. Each CDR3 protein gets one entry after TCRdb re-called the 5' RACE reads with MiXCR. The sample has approximately 250,000 distinct CDR3 sequences; roughly a quarter are singletons. Germline CDR1 SGHTA, CDR2 FQGTGA. The CDR3 is made up of 14 amino acids. The germline V and J ends were trimmed by 4 bases and 1 base, with 7 bases remaining between them. Details on this clonotype: Its specificity is unknown.

The rearrangement uses TRBV7-3 and TRBJ2-2; D remains unclear. The sequencing sample was made of blood, either unsorted or a sorted T cell fraction (not recorded which). The sequence was collected from a male donor with ankylosing spondylitis or in good health (not recorded which). The CDR3 spells CASSSTWNTGELFF. The CDR3 DNA is TGTGCCAGCAGCTCGACGTGGAACACCGGGGAGCTGTTTTTT.